A single sample is the source of the 18 T cell receptor beta chains below, sequenced in a study of blood T cell repertoires in COVID-19. The protocol was immunoSEQ multiplex PCR, while the TCRdb copy is restricted to in-frame clones and leaves out a portion. The table lists fewer than 350,000 clones, roughly nine tenths of them singletons, with roughly 5.3% in the top ten. Sequencing was carried out using PBMCs or T cells enriched from blood (not recorded which). The receptors shown here come from a man in his sixties who had recovered from COVID-19.

This rearrangement joins TRBV29-1 to TRBJ2-7; tentatively, D is TRBD2 (6 bases). Germline values: CDR1 SQVTM, CDR2 ANQGSEA. This CDR3 has 13 residues. V was clipped by 4 bases and J by 2 bases, with 12 bases between them. The CDR3 is CSVGSGPAYEQYF. CDR3 bases: TGCAGCGTTGGAAGCGGGCCGGCCTACGAGCAGTACTTC.

This chain connects TRBV9 to TRBJ2-7; D possibly corresponds to TRBD2 (5 bases). Germline V gene lookup returns CDR1 SGDLS and CDR2 YYNGEE. The CDR3 sequence is 16 residues long. Between the trimmed V and J ends, which lost 2 bases and 2 bases, there was a span of 17 bases. The chain's CDR3 is CASSVLSAVPTYEQYF. In DNA form, the CDR3 reads TGTGCCAGCAGCGTGTTATCAGCGGTTCCCACCTACGAGCAGTACTTC.

This sequence joins TRBV15 and TRBJ1-1; D might be TRBD1 (6 bases). The germline V gene encodes CDR1 LNHNV and CDR2 YYDKDF (reference sequence). V was shortened by 5 bases and J by 0 bases, with 13 bases between the two germline ends. The CDR3 totals 15 residues. The CDR3 spells CATSSRTDLNTEAFF. Here the CDR3 DNA reads TGTGCCACCAGCTCCCGGACAGATTTGAACACTGAAGCTTTCTTT.

The chain has TRBV7-6 and TRBJ2-1; 9 bases match TRBD2. Trimming at V came to 2 bases and at J to 2 bases, leaving 4 bases not matched to a gene. In germline, CDR1 is SGHVS, CDR2 FNYEAQ. The CDR3 consists of 16 residues. In DNA form, the CDR3 reads TGTGCCAGCAGCTTAAGCCCTAGCGGGACCTACAATGAGCAGTTCTTC. Protein sequence: CASSLSPSGTYNEQFF.

This sequence joins TRBV7-9 and TRBJ1-1; TRBD1 aligns across 7 bases. Looked up from germline, CDR1 is SEHNR and CDR2 is FQNEAQ (reference sequence). The V gene end was trimmed by 2 bases and the J gene end by 6 bases; junction bases not matched to a gene: 9. The CDR3 spans 15 residues. The CDR3 nucleotides read TGTGCCAGCAGCTTAACGACAGGGAGTGGGTCTGAAGCTTTCTTT. Amino acids: CASSLTTGSGSEAFF.

CDR3 DNA: TGTGCCAGCAGCTCCCAGAGCGGGAACTACAATGAGCAGTTCTTC. It specifies CASSSQSGNYNEQFF. The rearrangement links TRBV11-3 to TRBJ2-1; 7 bases align to TRBD2. The CDR3 consists of 15 residues. After removal of 4 bases from V and 3 bases from J, the junction contained 6 bases not matched to a gene. CDR1 SGHNT and CDR2 YENEEA come from the germline V gene.

The chain is built from TRBV13 and TRBJ2-5; 13 positions match TRBD2. The germline V gene has CDR1 PRHDT and CDR2 FYEKMQ (reference sequence). V trimming: 5 bases; J trimming: 4 bases; junction bases outside the gene matches: 10. The CDR3 is 17 amino acids. The DNA for the CDR3 is TGTGCCAGCAGCGCCCGGACTAGCGGGAGAGGGTTAGAGACCCAGTACTTC. Protein sequence: CASSARTSGRGLETQYF. Drawing the rest from reference TRBV13 and TRBJ2-5, the complete variable domain is AAGVIQSPRHLIKEKRETATLKCYPIPRHDTVYWYQQGPGQDPQFLISFYEKMQSDKGSIPDRFSAQQFSDYHSELNMSSLELGDSALYFCASSARTSGRGLETQYFGPGTRLLVL.

This chain uses TRBV29-1 with TRBJ2-7, with 10 bases that match TRBD2. The length of the CDR3 is 14 residues. The V segment lost 7 bases and the J segment 2 bases; nucleotides outside the gene matches: 8. Germline V CDR1 and CDR2: SQVTM, ANQGSEA. CDR3 in DNA: TGCAGCGCCAGGACTAGCGGCCCTCCCTACGAGCAGTACTTC. Protein sequence: CSARTSGPPYEQYF.

This chain links TRBV19 with TRBJ2-7; maybe TRBD2 (6 bases). V was pared by 1 base and J by 0 bases, with 10 bases between. This CDR3 is built from 15 residues. The germline V gene has CDR1 LNHDA and CDR2 SQIVND (reference sequence). CDR3 in DNA: TGTGCCAGTAGTATAGCCCACGGGAGCTCCTACGAGCAGTACTTC. Its protein is CASSIAHGSSYEQYF.

The CDR3 DNA follows: TGTGCCAGCAGTTTATCCACATCAGGGGCTACCCGCACCGGGGAGCTGTTTTTT. Encoded protein: CASSLSTSGATRTGELFF. The chain employs TRBV28 and TRBJ2-2, with D possibly TRBD1 on 6 matching bases. Germline V CDR1 and CDR2: MDHEN, SYDVKM. V lost 1 base and J lost 4, with 19 bases in between. The CDR3 contains 18 residues.

The chain couples TRBV2 to TRBJ2-2, with 9 bases that match TRBD1. The CDR3 consists of 16 residues. Germline loops: CDR1 SNHLY, CDR2 FYNNEI. V lost 5 bases and J lost 2; bases outside the gene matches: 6. CDR3 sequence: CASSLLGQGNTGELFF. CDR3 bases: TGTGCCAGCAGTCTGTTGGGACAGGGTAACACCGGGGAGCTGTTTTTT.

This clone showed up just a few times. The rearrangement joins TRBV5-8 to TRBJ2-2, with a weak D call TRBD1 (6 bases). V was trimmed by 3 bases and J by 0 bases, leaving 18 bases between them. Germline CDR1 and CDR2: SGHTS and YDEGEE. CDR3 size: 18 residues. CDR3 residues: CASSSGTGTPANTGELFF. The CDR3 bases are TGTGCCAGCAGCTCGGGGACCGGGACACCTGCGAACACCGGGGAGCTGTTTTTT.

The chain carries TRBV6-2 or TRBV6-3 and TRBJ1-4; D call uncertain. This CDR3 spans 13 amino acids. The germline CDR1 and CDR2 sequences are MNHEY and SVGEGT. V lost 6 bases, J lost 8 bases, and 13 bases lay in between. The CDR3 spells CASSPRVGEKLFF. CDR3 nucleotide sequence: TGTGCCAGCAGCCCGAGGGTAGGGGAAAAACTGTTTTTT.

The chain carries TRBV7-3 and TRBJ2-7; the D gene is possibly TRBD1 (7 bases). The CDR3 is made up of 14 amino acids. The V and J ends lost 5 bases and 5 bases respectively, with 16 bases between them. From germline, CDR1 is SGHTA and CDR2 FQGTGA. The CDR3 bases are TGTGCCAGCAGCCCCGGAGGGGGCTATGACGAGCAGTACTTC. Translated: CASSPGGGYDEQYF.

The chain couples TRBV5-4 to TRBJ2-5; no reliable D call. Germline CDR1 reads SGHNT; CDR2 reads YYREEE (reference sequence). CDR3 length: 13 amino acids. V lost 4 bases to trimming and J lost 5 bases, with 12 bases between them. The CDR3 DNA is TGTGCCAGCAGCCCAACATACACGGAGACCCAGTACTTC. It translates to CASSPTYTETQYF.

The V call is TRBV19, the J call TRBJ1-5; 9 positions agree with TRBD1. The CDR3 has 16 amino acids. The V segment lost 5 bases and the J segment 4 bases; nucleotides outside the gene matches: 9. CDR1 is LNHDA, CDR2 SQIVND, per germline (reference sequence). The CDR3 reads CASSLTGGFYNQPQHF. The CDR3 region has the DNA TGTGCCAGTAGTCTGACAGGGGGTTTCTATAATCAGCCCCAGCATTTT.

The chain carries TRBV19 and TRBJ2-7; TRBD2 matches at 11 bases. The CDR3 has 14 amino acids. Germline lookup yields CDR1 LNHDA and CDR2 SQIVND (reference sequence). V lost 5 bases to trimming and J lost 3 bases; unmatched junction nucleotides: 3. The CDR3: CASSLTSGNYEQYF. The CDR3 coding sequence is TGTGCCAGTAGTTTGACTAGCGGGAACTACGAGCAGTACTTC.

This chain connects TRBV28 to TRBJ1-2; D gene unclear. CDR1 is MDHEN and CDR2 is SYDVKM in the germline V gene. This CDR3 has 12 amino acids. V lost 3 bases to trimming and J lost 4 bases, with 6 bases between them. CDR3 in DNA: TGTGCCAGCAGTTTGAACAGCTATGGCTACACCTTC. This encodes CASSLNSYGYTF.